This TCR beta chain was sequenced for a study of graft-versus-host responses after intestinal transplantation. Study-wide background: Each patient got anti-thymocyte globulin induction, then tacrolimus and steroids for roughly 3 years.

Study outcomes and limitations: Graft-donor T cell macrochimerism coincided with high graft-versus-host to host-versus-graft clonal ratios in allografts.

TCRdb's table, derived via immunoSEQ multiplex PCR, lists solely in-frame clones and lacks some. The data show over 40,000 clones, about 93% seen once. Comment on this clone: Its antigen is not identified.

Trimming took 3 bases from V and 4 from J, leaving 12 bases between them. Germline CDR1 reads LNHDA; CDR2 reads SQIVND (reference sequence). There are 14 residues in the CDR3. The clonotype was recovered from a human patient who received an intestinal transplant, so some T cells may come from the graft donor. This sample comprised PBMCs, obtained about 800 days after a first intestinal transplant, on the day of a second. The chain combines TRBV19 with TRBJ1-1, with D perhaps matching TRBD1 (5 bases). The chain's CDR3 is CASSIRDLGTEAFF. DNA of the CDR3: TGTGCCAGTAGTATTCGGGACTTAGGCACTGAAGCTTTCTTT.